These 10 T cell receptor beta chains were all obtained from the same sample, sequenced in a study of breast tumors, draining lymph nodes, adjacent tissues (dated by TCRdb to 2016 to 2017). The library was produced with multiplex PCR. The sample was run on an Illumina HiSeq 2000. Through fastp at Q25 and MiXCR, TCRdb rebuilt clones from the public reads, retaining in-frame beta chains. Rows are unified per CDR3 protein, each entry keeping the most common DNA and genes. The sample records more than 200,000 distinct CDR3 sequences, around 32% of which are singletons. 1.4% of the sample rests with the top ten. Lymph node samples were obtained from the axillary draining lymph nodes of breast cancer patients. Sequences were obtained from axillary lymph node tissue. Receptors were obtained from a female donor with breast cancer. Some clones in this sample may be carry-over from other donors' samples.

This clonotype was seen many times. This rearrangement joins TRBV6-6 to TRBJ2-1; D possibly corresponds to TRBD1 (6 bases). CDR1 is MNHNY and CDR2 is SVGAGI in the germline V gene (reference sequence). V was shortened by 6 bases and J by 8 bases, with 11 bases between the two germline ends. The CDR3 extends over 12 amino acids. The CDR3 protein is CASRGNRDEQFF. For the CDR3, the DNA is TGTGCCAGCAGAGGTAACAGGGATGAGCAGTTCTTC.

The V call is TRBV6-2 or TRBV6-3, the J call TRBJ1-5; TRBD1 agrees at 10 bases. Germline values: CDR1 MNHEY, CDR2 SVGEGT. Trimming at V came to 6 bases and at J to 3 bases, leaving 14 bases not matched to a gene. This CDR3 is built from 18 residues. This CDR3 is CASRTGQGMLYANQPQHF. The CDR3 nucleotides read TGTGCCAGCAGAACGGGACAGGGGATGCTTTATGCCAATCAGCCCCAGCATTTT.

This clonotype was picked up many times. V usage is TRBV11-2 and J usage is TRBJ2-3; tentatively, D is TRBD1 (5 bases). Trimming left V 1 base short and J 2 bases short, with 19 bases between. Germline V gives CDR1 SGHAT, CDR2 FQNNGV. There are 18 residues in the CDR3. CDR3 region: CASSLVAAGPSFTDTQYF. In nucleotides, the CDR3 is TGTGCCAGCAGCTTAGTGGCTGCAGGGCCGAGTTTCACAGATACGCAGTATTTT.

This clonotype has ten or more counts. The chain combines TRBV20-1 with TRBJ2-5, with D possibly matching TRBD2 (6 bases). Germline V lookup: CDR1 DFQATT, CDR2 SNEGSKA (reference sequence). CDR3 length: 16 amino acids. Trimming cost V 4 bases and J 5 bases, with 23 bases left between them. The DNA of the CDR3 is TGCAGTGCTACCAACGCAGGAGCAGGAGGGGAGGAGACCCAGTACTTC. Translating it yields CSATNAGAGGEETQYF.

Ten or more counts support this clonotype. This rearrangement joins TRBV19 to TRBJ2-1; 10 nucleotides agree with TRBD2. Germline values: CDR1 LNHDA, CDR2 SQIVND (reference sequence). The CDR3 has 14 amino acids. V lost 1 base to trimming and J lost 9 bases; unmatched junction nucleotides: 3. The CDR3 region has the DNA TGTGCCAGTAGTATAGGGCGGACTAGCGGTGAGCAGTTCTTC. Residues: CASSIGRTSGEQFF.

This clonotype came up many times. The CDR3: CASSSWTETQYF. The CDR3 DNA sequence: TGTGCCAGCAGCTCCTGGACAGAGACCCAGTACTTC. This chain links TRBV11-2 with TRBJ2-5; no definite D call. The CDR3 has 12 residues. The germline V gene encodes CDR1 SGHAT and CDR2 FQNNGV. V was pared by 4 bases and J by 4 bases, with 7 bases between. The complete variable domain, with remaining parts taken from reference TRBV11-2 and TRBJ2-5, reads EAGVAQSPRYKIIEKRQSVAFWCNPISGHATLYWYQQILGQGPKLLIQFQNNGVVDDSQLPKDRFSAERLKGVDSTLKIQPAKLEDSAVYLCASSSWTETQYFGPGTRLLVL.

This clonotype was seen repeatedly, ten times or more. The chain has TRBV20-1 and TRBJ2-7, with 10 positions matching TRBD1. This CDR3 contains 13 residues. Trimming at V came to 3 bases and at J to 6 bases, leaving 5 bases not matched to a gene. The V gene's germline CDR1 is DFQATT and CDR2 SNEGSKA (reference sequence). CDR3: CSARPGQGLEQYF. The CDR3 nucleotides are TGCAGTGCTAGGCCGGGACAGGGGCTCGAGCAGTACTTC.

This chain uses TRBV20-1 with TRBJ2-1, with a tentative D call TRBD1 (5 bases). The CDR3 contains 14 residues. Germline CDR1 is DFQATT and CDR2 is SNEGSKA (reference sequence). Trimming took 5 bases from V and 9 from J, leaving 20 bases between them. As DNA, the CDR3 is TGCAGTGCTTCGACACGGGCGTCGGACACTGAGCAGTTCTTC. It yields the protein CSASTRASDTEQFF.

This clonotype came up many times. V gene TRBV18 combines with J gene TRBJ2-7; 9 bases fit TRBD2. The germline V gene encodes CDR1 KGHSH and CDR2 LQKENI. The ends lost 5 bases at V and 4 bases at J; junction bases unmatched: 6. The length of the CDR3 is 14 residues. The CDR3 bases are TGTGCCAGCTCATATAGCGGGAGAATTTACGAGCAGTACTTC. Protein: CASSYSGRIYEQYF. Full variable domain (outside the CDR3, taken from reference TRBV18 and TRBJ2-7): NAGVMQNPRHLVRRRGQEARLRCSPMKGHSHVYWYRQLPEEGLKFMVYLQKENIIDESGMPKERFSAEFPKEGPSILRIQQVVRGDSAAYFCASSYSGRIYEQYFGPGTRLTVT.

For this clonotype: A much larger clone is a single base away; this may be a read error. CDR3 coding DNA: TGTGCCAGCTCACCCCTAACCCCCCAAGAGGCCCAGTACTTC. It codes for CASSPLTPQEAQYF. The chain carries TRBV18 and TRBJ2-5, with D unresolved. Germline CDR1 KGHSH, CDR2 LQKENI. The CDR3 extends over 14 amino acids.